The source of this TCR beta chain is a study of shared clonotypes between healthy human individuals. Here immunoSEQ multiplex PCR was the method, and the copy in TCRdb shows in-frame clones only, minus some. The sample lists more than 1,200,000 clones; 98% were seen once. The CDR3 has 14 residues. The germline V gene encodes CDR1 MNHNY and CDR2 SVGAGI (reference sequence). The germline V and J ends were trimmed by 2 bases and 1 base, with 6 bases remaining between them. The chain recombines TRBV6-6 with TRBJ2-1, with D unclear. The receptor comes from a man younger than 45 in good health. The sequenced sample was naive CD4+ T cells sorted from blood. Subset meaning: CD45RA+ positively selected. The CDR3 nucleotides read TGTGCCAGCAGTTACGACTTTTCCTACAATGAGCAGTTCTTC. This translates into CASSYDFSYNEQFF.